This TCR beta chain was recorded in a study of T cell changes during pregnancy in multiple sclerosis. The CDR3 totals 13 residues. Germline CDR1 is SSHAT and CDR2 is FNYEAQ (reference sequence). A note on this clone: Its ends do not fully match the called genes, so a read error is possible.

Here immunoSEQ multiplex PCR was the method, and the copy in TCRdb shows in-frame clones only, minus some. The sample holds 20,000 to 25,000 clones, around 85% seen once. The V and J genes are TRBV7-7 and TRBJ1-1; D call uncertain. The clonotype comes from a female donor with multiple sclerosis, enrolled in a pregnancy study. Here the sequenced sample was CD8+ T cells from peripheral blood mononuclear cells, taken before pregnancy. CDR3 in DNA: TGTGCTAGCAGCTTACTATCTTGGAGTAAAGCTTTCTTT. Its protein is CASSLLSWSKAFF.